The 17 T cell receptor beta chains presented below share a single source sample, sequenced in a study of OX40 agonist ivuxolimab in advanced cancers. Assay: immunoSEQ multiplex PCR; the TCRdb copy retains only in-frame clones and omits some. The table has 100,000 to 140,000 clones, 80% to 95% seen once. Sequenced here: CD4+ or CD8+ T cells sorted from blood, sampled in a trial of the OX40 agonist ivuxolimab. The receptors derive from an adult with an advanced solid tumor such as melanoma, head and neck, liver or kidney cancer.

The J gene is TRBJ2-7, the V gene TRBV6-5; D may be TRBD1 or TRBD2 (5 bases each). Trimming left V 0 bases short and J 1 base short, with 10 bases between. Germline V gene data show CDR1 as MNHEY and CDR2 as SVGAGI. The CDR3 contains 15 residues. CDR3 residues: CASSYSGVLSYEQYF. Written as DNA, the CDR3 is TGTGCCAGCAGTTACTCGGGGGTGTTATCCTACGAGCAGTACTTC.

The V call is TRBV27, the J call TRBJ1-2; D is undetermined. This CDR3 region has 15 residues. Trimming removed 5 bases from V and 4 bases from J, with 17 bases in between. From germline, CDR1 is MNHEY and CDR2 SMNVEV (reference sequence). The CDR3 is CASSPHSSGAYGYTF. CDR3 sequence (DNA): TGTGCCAGCAGTCCCCACTCATCAGGCGCCTATGGCTACACCTTC.

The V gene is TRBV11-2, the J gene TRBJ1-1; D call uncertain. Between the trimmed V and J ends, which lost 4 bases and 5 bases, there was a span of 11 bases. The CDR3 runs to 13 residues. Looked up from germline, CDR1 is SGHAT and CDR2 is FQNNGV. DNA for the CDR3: TGTGCCAGCAGCTCCCTAGGTCGAACTGAAGCTTTCTTT. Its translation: CASSSLGRTEAFF.

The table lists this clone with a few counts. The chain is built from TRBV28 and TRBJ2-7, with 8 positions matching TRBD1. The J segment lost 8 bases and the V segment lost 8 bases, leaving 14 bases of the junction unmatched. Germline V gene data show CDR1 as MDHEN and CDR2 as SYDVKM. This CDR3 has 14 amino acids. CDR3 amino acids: CASLPGQGASKQYF. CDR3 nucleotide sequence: TGTGCCAGCCTCCCGGGGCAGGGGGCCTCTAAGCAGTACTTC.

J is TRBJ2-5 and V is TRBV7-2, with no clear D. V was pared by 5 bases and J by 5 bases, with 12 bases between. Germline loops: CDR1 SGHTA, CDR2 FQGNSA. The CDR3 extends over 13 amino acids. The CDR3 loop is CASSPTYGETQYF. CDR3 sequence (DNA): TGTGCCAGCAGCCCTACTTATGGTGAGACCCAGTACTTC.

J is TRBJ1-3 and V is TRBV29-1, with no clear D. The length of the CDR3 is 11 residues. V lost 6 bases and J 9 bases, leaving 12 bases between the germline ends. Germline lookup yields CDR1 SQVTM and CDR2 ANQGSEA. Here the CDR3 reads CSVLLSGTIYF. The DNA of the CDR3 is TGCAGCGTCCTTCTATCGGGCACCATATATTTT.

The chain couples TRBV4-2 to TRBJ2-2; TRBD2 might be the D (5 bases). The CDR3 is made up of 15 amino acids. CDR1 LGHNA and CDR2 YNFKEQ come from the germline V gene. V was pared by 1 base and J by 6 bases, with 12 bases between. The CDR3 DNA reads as TGTGCCAGCAGCCAAGGCTTCCGTAGCGCCGGGGAGCTGTTTTTT. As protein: CASSQGFRSAGELFF.

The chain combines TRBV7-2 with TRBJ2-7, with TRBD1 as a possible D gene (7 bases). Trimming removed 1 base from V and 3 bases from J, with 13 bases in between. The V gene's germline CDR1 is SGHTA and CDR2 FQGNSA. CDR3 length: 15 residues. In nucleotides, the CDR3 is TGTGCCAGCAGCTTAGTTGGGCAGGGGGGCTACGAGCAGTACTTC. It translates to CASSLVGQGGYEQYF.

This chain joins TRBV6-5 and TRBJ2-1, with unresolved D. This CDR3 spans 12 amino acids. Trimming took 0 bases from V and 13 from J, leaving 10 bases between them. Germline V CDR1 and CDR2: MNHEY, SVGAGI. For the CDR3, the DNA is TGTGCCAGCAGTTACTCGATGAGCATTCAGTTCTTC. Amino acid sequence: CASSYSMSIQFF.

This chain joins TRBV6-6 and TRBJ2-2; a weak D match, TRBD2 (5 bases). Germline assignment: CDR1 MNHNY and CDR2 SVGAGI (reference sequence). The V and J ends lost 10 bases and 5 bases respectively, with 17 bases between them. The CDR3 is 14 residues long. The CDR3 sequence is CATAVGVGTGELFF. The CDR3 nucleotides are TGTGCCACCGCCGTCGGGGTGGGAACCGGGGAGCTGTTTTTT.

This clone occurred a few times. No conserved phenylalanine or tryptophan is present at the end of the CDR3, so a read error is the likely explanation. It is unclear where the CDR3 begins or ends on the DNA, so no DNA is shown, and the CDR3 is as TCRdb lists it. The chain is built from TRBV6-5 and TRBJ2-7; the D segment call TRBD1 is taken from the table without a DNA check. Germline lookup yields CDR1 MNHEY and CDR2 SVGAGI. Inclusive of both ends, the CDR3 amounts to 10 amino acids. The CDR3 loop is CASRQGSRGI.

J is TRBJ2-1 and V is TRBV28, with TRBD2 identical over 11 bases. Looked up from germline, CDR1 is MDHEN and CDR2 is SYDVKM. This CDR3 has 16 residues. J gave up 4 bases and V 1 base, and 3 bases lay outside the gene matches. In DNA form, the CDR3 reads TGTGCCAGCAGTTTATTGGGGACTAGCGGTTACAATGAGCAGTTCTTC. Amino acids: CASSLLGTSGYNEQFF.

CDR3 sequence (DNA): TGCGCCAGCAGTCCCTCGGGCCAAACTAATGAAAAACTGTTTTTT. As protein: CASSPSGQTNEKLFF. This chain connects TRBV5-1 to TRBJ1-4; D remains ambiguous. Trimming pared 5 bases from V and 1 base from J, leaving 12 bases between. Germline V CDR1 and CDR2: SGHRS, YFSETQ. This CDR3 region has 15 residues.

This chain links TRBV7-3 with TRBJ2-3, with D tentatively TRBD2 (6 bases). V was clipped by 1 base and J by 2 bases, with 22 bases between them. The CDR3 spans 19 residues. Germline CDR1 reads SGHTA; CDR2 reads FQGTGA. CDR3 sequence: CASSLIPLAGRGSTDTQYF. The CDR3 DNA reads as TGTGCCAGCAGCTTAATCCCCCTAGCCGGGAGAGGATCCACAGATACGCAGTATTTT. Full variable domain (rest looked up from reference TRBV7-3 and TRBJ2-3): GAGVSQTPSNKVTEKGKYVELRCDPISGHTALYWYRQSLGQGPEFLIYFQGTGAADDSGLPNDRFFAVRPEGSVSTLKIQRTERGDSAVYLCASSLIPLAGRGSTDTQYFGPGTRLTVL.

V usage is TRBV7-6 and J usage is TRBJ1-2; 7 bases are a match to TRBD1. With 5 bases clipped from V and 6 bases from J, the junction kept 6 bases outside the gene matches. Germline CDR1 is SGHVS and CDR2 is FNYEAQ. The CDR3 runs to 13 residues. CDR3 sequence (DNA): TGTGCCAGCAGCCCCAGGGGGTTCGATGGCTACACCTTC. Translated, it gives CASSPRGFDGYTF.

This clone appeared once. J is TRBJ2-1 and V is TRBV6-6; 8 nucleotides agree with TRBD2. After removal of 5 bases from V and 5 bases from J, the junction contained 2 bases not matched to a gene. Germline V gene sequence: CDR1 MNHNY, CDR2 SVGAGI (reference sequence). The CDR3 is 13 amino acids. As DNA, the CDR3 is TGTGCCAGCAGTAGGCGGGGGGACAATGAGCAGTTCTTC. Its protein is CASSRRGDNEQFF.

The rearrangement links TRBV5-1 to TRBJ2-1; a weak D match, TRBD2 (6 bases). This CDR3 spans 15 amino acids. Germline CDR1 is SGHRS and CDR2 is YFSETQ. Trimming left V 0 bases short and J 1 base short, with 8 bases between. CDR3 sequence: CASSLDGSSYNEQFF. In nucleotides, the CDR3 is TGCGCCAGCAGCTTGGACGGGAGTTCCTACAATGAGCAGTTCTTC. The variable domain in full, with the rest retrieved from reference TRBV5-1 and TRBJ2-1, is KAGVTQTPRYLIKTRGQQVTLSCSPISGHRSVSWYQQTPGQGLQFLFEYFSETQRNKGNFPGRFSGRQFSNSRSEMNVSTLELGDSALYLCASSLDGSSYNEQFFGPGTRLTVL.